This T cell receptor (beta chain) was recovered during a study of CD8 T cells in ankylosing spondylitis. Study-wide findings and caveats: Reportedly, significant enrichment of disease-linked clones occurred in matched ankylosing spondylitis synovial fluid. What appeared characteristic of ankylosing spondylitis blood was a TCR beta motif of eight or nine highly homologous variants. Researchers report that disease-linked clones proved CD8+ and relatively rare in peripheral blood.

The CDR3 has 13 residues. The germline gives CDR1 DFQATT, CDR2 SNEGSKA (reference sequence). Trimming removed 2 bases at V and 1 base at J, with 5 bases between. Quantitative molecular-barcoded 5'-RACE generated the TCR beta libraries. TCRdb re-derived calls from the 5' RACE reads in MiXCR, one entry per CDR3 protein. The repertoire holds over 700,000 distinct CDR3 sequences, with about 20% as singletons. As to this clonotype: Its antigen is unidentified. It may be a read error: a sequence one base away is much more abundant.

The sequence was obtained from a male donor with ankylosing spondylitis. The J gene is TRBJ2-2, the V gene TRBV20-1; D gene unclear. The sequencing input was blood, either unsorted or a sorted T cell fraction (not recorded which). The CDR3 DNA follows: TGCAGTGCTAGAAAGGGGAACACCGGGGAGCTGTTTTTT. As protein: CSARKGNTGELFF.